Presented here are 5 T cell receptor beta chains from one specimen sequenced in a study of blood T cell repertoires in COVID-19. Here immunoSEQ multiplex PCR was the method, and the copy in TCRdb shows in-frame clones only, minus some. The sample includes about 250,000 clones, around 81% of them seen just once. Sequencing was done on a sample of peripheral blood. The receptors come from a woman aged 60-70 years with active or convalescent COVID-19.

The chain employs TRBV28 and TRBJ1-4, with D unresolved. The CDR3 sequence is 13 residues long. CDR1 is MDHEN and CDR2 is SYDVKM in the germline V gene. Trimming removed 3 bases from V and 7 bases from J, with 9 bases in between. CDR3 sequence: CASSLGNPEKLFF. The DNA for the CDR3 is TGTGCCAGCAGTTTGGGCAACCCTGAAAAACTGTTTTTT.

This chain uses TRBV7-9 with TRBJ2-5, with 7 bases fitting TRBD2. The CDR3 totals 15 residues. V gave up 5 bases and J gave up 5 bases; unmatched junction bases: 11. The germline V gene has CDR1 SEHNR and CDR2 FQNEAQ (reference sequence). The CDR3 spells CASSPAGLDVETQYF. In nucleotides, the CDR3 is TGTGCCAGCAGCCCAGCGGGGTTGGACGTCGAGACCCAGTACTTC.

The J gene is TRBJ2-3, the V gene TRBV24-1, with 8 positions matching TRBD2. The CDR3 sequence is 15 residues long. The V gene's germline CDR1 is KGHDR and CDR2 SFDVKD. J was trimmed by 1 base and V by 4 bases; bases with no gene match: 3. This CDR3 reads CATSEPAGGTDTQYF. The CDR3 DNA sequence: TGTGCCACCAGTGAACCAGCGGGGGGCACAGATACGCAGTATTTT.

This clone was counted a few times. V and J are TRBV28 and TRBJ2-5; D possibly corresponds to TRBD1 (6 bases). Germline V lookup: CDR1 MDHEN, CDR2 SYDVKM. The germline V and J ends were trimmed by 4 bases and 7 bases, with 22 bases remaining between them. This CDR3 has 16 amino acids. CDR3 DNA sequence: TGTGCCAGCAGTTCCCCTAATACAGGGAGTCTGGGGACCCAGTACTTC. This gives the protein CASSSPNTGSLGTQYF.

The CDR3 loop is CASSFGEHTEAFF. CDR3 DNA: TGCGCCAGCAGCTTTGGGGAGCACACTGAAGCTTTCTTT. The chain is built from TRBV5-1 and TRBJ1-1; no reliable D call. Germline V gives CDR1 SGHRS, CDR2 YFSETQ. With 2 bases removed from V and 3 bases from J, the gap between germline ends came to 8 bases. The CDR3 is 13 residues long.